The TCR beta chain under discussion was sequenced for a study of cytomegalovirus exposure and HLA in healthy donors. Study context: Earlier, 100 million to 130 million unique TCR beta sequences were recovered from about 179 million T cells by an analysis. Study-level points and caveats: Prediction of most subjects' HLA-A and HLA-B alleles by TCR beta sequences was reportedly accurate.

For this clone: Its antigen is as yet unknown.

Vbeta (60) and Jbeta (13) primers were used in the PCR. Per the study methods: Some 10 million of the about 80 million unique TCR beta chains counted in a later analysis were shared. The method was immunoSEQ multiplex PCR; TCRdb's version includes in-frame clones alone and lacks a portion of them. The D gene and trimming were derived from the DNA, and the V and J assignments and clone size from that table. The data show approximately 140,000 clones, with around three fifths seen just once and approximately 1.8% held by the top ten. The TCR comes from a male donor in good health and CMV-seronegative. Sequencing was carried out using PBMCs.

In nucleotides, the CDR3 is TGTGCCAGCAAGAGGAGAGGGCGGACTGAAGCTTTCTTT. Translation: CASKRRGRTEAFF. V is TRBV6-1 and J is TRBJ1-1; D not certain. Trimming cost V 7 bases and J 5 bases, with 14 bases left between them. The germline V gene has CDR1 MNHNS and CDR2 SASEGT. CDR3 length: 13 amino acids.